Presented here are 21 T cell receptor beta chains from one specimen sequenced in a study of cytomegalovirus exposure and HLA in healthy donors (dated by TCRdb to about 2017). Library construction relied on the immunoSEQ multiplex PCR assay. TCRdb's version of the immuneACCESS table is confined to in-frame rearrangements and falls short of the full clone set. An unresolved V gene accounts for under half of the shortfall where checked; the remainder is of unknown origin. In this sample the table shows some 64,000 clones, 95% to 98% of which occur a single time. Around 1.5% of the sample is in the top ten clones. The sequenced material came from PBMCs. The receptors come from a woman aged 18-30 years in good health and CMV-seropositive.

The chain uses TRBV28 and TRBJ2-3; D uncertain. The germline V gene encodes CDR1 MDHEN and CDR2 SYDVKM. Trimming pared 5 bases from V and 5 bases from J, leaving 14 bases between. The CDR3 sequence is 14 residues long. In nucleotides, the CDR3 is TGTGCCAGCAGTCTACCCACCGTTCGAGATACGCAGTATTTT. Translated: CASSLPTVRDTQYF.

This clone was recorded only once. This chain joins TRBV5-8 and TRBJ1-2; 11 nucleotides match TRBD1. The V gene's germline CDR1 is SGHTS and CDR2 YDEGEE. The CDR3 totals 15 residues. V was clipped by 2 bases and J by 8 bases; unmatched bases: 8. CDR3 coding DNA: TGTGCCAGCAGCTTAATTGGACAGGGGGCCTTGGGCTACACCTTC. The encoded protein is CASSLIGQGALGYTF.

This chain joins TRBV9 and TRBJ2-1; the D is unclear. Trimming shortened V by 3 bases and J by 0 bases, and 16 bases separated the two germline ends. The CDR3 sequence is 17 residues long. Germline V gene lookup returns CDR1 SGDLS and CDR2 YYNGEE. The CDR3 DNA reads TGTGCCAGCAGCGCCACTGAGACGGGTAGCTCCTACAATGAGCAGTTCTTC. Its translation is CASSATETGSSYNEQFF.

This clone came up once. The DNA for the CDR3 is TGCGCCAGCAGCTCTAGCGGAGCCAGCACAGATACGCAGTATTTT. This translates into CASSSSGASTDTQYF. The chain has TRBV5-1 and TRBJ2-3; 7 positions match TRBD2. The CDR3 runs 15 residues. With V trimmed by 3 bases and J by 0 bases, 4 bases remained unmatched. Per the germline V gene, CDR1 is SGHRS and CDR2 is YFSETQ. Variable domain in full (rest from reference TRBV5-1 and TRBJ2-3): KAGVTQTPRYLIKTRGQQVTLSCSPISGHRSVSWYQQTPGQGLQFLFEYFSETQRNKGNFPGRFSGRQFSNSRSEMNVSTLELGDSALYLCASSSSGASTDTQYFGPGTRLTVL.

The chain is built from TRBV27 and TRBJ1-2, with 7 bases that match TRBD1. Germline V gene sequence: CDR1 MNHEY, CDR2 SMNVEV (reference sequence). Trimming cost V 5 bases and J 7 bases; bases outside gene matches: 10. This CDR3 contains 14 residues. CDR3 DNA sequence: TGTGCCAGCAGTGTCCGACAGGGAAGGGGTGGCTACACCTTC. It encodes CASSVRQGRGGYTF.

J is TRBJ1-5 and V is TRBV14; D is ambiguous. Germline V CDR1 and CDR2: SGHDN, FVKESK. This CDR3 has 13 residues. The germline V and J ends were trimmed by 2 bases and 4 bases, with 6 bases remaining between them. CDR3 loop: CASSQSQNQPQHF. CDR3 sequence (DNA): TGTGCCAGCAGCCAATCACAAAATCAGCCCCAGCATTTT.

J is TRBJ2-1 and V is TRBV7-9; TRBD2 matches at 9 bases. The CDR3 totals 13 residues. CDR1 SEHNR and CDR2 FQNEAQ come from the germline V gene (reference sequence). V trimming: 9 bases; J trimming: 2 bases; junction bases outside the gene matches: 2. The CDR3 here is CARGGRAYNEQFF. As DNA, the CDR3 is TGTGCCAGGGGCGGGAGGGCCTACAATGAGCAGTTCTTC. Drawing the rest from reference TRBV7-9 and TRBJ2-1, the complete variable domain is DTGVSQNPRHKITKRGQNVTFRCDPISEHNRLYWYRQTLGQGPEFLTYFQNEAQLEKSRLLSDRFSAERPKGSFSTLEIQRTEQGDSAMYLCARGGRAYNEQFFGPGTRLTVL.

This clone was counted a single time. The CDR3: CASSPLKTSGKYEQFF. CDR3 bases: TGCGCCAGCAGCCCACTAAAGACTAGCGGGAAGTATGAGCAGTTCTTC. The chain recombines TRBV4-1 with TRBJ2-1, with 11 bases that match TRBD2. Germline V gene data show CDR1 as MGHRA and CDR2 as YSYEKL. The CDR3 totals 16 residues. The V segment lost 4 bases and the J segment 8 bases; nucleotides outside the gene matches: 10.

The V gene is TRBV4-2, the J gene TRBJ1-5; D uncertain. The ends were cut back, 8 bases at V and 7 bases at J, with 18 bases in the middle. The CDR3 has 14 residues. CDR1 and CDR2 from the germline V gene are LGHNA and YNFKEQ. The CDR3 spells CASGLYAGIQPQHF. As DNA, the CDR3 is TGTGCCAGCGGACTTTATGCGGGTATACAGCCCCAGCATTTT.

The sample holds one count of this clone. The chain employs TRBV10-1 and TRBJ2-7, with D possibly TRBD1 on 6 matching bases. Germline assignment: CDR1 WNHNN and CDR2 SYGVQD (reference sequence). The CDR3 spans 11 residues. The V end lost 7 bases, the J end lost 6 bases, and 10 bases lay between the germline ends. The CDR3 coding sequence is TGCGCCAGCACTGGGACACCCGAGCAGTACTTC. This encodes CASTGTPEQYF.

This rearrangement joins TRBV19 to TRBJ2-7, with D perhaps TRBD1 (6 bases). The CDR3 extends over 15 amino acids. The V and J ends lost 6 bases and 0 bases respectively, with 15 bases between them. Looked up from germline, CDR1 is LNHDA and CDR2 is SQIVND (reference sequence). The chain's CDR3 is CASRPRDTLSYEQYF. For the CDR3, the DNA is TGTGCCAGTAGACCCCGGGACACCCTCTCCTACGAGCAGTACTTC.

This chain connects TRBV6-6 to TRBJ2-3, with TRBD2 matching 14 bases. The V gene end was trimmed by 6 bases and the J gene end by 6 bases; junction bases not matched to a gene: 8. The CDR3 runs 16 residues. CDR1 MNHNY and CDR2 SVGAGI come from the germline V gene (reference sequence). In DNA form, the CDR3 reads TGTGCCAGCAGCCCAGGACTAGCGGGAGGTTGGGATACGCAGTATTTT. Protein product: CASSPGLAGGWDTQYF.

CDR3 amino acids: CASSSGTGGYEQYF. DNA of the CDR3: TGTGCCAGCAGCTCCGGGACTGGGGGGTACGAGCAGTACTTC. The rearrangement links TRBV13 to TRBJ2-7; TRBD2 might be the D (6 bases). The V and J ends lost 4 bases and 4 bases respectively, with 14 bases between them. Germline V gene lookup returns CDR1 PRHDT and CDR2 FYEKMQ (reference sequence). The CDR3 loop spans 14 amino acids.

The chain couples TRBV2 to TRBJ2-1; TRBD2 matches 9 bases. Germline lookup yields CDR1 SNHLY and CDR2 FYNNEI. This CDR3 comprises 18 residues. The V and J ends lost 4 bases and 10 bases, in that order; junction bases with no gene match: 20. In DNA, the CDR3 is TGTGCCAGCAGTGGCCGGGCCCCCGGGGGCCTAGCGGGACGGGAGCAGTTCTTC. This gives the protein CASSGRAPGGLAGREQFF.

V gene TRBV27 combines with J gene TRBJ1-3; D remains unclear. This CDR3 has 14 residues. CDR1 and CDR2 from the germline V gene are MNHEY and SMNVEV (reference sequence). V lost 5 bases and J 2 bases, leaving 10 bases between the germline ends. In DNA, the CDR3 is TGTGCCAGCAGTCTGCACAAAACTGGAAACACCATATATTTT. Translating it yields CASSLHKTGNTIYF.

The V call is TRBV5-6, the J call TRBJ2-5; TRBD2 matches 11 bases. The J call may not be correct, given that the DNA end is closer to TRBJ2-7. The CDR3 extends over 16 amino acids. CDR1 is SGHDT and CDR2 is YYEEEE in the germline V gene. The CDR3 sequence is CASSGLLTSGVYEQYF. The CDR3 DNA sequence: TGTGCCAGCAGCGGGCTACTGACTAGCGGGGTCTACGAGCAGTACTTC.

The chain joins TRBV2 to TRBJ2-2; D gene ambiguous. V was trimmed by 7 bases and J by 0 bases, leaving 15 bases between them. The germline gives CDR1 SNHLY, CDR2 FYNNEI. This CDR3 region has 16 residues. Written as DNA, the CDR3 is TGTGCCAGCATGAATGCGGAGCAGACGAACACCGGGGAGCTGTTTTTT. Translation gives CASMNAEQTNTGELFF.

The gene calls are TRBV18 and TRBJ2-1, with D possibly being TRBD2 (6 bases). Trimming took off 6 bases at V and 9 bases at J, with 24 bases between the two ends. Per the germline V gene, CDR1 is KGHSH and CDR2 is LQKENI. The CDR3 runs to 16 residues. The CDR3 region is CASSRRITGEAGEQFF. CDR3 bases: TGTGCCAGCTCGAGAAGAATAACGGGAGAAGCGGGTGAGCAGTTCTTC.

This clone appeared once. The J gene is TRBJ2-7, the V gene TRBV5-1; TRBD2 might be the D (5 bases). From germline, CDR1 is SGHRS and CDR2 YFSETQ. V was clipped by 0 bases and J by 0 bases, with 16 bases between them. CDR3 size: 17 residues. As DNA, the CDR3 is TGCGCCAGCAGCTTGGAGTCTAGCAGGACGTACTCCTACGAGCAGTACTTC. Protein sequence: CASSLESSRTYSYEQYF.

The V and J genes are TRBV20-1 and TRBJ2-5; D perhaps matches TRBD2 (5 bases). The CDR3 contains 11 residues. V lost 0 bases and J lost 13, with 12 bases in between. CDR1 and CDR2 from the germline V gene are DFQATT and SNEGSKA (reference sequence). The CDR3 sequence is CSARDGGTSYF. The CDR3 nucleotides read TGCAGTGCTAGAGACGGAGGTACCTCGTACTTC.

The CDR3 region has the DNA TGTGCTAGTGGTTTGACAACCGGGACAGAGACTATCTATGGCTACACCTTC. Translated: CASGLTTGTETIYGYTF. The chain links TRBV12-5 to TRBJ1-2; TRBD1 matches at 7 bases. Germline CDR1 and CDR2: LGHNT and FRNRAP. This CDR3 comprises 17 residues. V gave up 2 bases and J gave up 4 bases; unmatched junction bases: 13.